The 2 T cell receptor beta chains listed next were all sequenced from one sample in a study of OX40 agonist ivuxolimab in advanced cancers. TCRdb keeps only in-frame clones here, not all; method: immunoSEQ multiplex PCR. The sample gives some 74,000 clones, roughly four fifths of which show up once; around 5% is in the top ten. Specimen: CD4+ or CD8+ T cells sorted from blood, collected in a trial of the OX40 agonist ivuxolimab. Every receptor here comes from an adult with an advanced solid tumor such as melanoma, head and neck, liver or kidney cancer.

The rearrangement links TRBV2 to TRBJ1-2, with D maybe TRBD1 (6 bases). This CDR3 spans 15 amino acids. The V gene lost 0 bases and the J gene lost 8 bases, with 16 bases spanning the gap. The germline CDR1 and CDR2 sequences are SNHLY and FYNNEI. CDR3 region: CASSEAQAGGLGYTF. CDR3 nucleotides: TGTGCCAGCAGTGAAGCGCAAGCGGGGGGCCTGGGCTACACCTTC. The complete variable domain, with remaining parts taken from reference TRBV2 and TRBJ1-2, reads EPEVTQTPSHQVTQMGQEVILRCVPISNHLYFYWYRQILGQKVEFLVSFYNNEISEKSEIFDDQFSVERPDGSNFTLKIRSTKLEDSAMYFCASSEAQAGGLGYTFGSGTRLTVV.

The V gene is TRBV7-3, the J gene TRBJ2-3; the D gene is possibly TRBD1 (6 bases). The germline V gene has CDR1 SGHTA and CDR2 FQGTGA. This CDR3 has 14 residues. Between the trimmed V and J ends, which lost 3 bases and 0 bases, there was a span of 7 bases. The CDR3 sequence is CASSFTGSTDTQYF. CDR3 DNA sequence: TGTGCCAGCAGCTTCACAGGGAGCACAGATACGCAGTATTTT.